Listed below are T cell receptor beta chains from one sample, sequenced in a study of blood T cells in healthy people across ages. TCRdb re-analysed the 5' RACE reads in MiXCR, keeping a single row per CDR3 protein. The profile shows about 540,000 distinct CDR3 sequences, less than 25% of them singletons. The sample also formed part of further work on T cells of mothers and their children.

The sample consisted of blood. The receptors here all came from a boy younger than 18 in good health. Both conserved end residues are part of each CDR3. Each record gives: D gene, V gene, clone size, J gene, CDR3 DNA, CDR3 protein. The D gene is left open where the match is weak. Some rows have no size entry. The others give once, few or many, or a class for an expanded clone.

>TRBD1|TRBV7-2|NA|TRBJ1-1
TGTGCCAGCAGCCCCGACAGGGGGATGAACACTGAAGCTTTCTTT
CASSPDRGMNTEAFF
>NA|TRBV5-5|NA|TRBJ1-3
TGTGCCAGCAGCTCCGCAGACTCTGGAAACACCATATATTTT
CASSSADSGNTIYF
>NA|TRBV12-3/TRBV12-4|NA|TRBJ2-2
TGTGCCAGCAGTCCAACCGGCGGGCTGACAGGGGAGCTGTTTTTT
CASSPTGGLTGELFF
>NA|TRBV12-3/TRBV12-4|NA|TRBJ1-2
TGTGCCAGCAGGGCGGGGGTAGGTGGCTACACCTTC
CASRAGVGGYTF
>NA|TRBV7-9|few|TRBJ2-2
TGTGCCAGCAGTCAACCTCCTATCCTCTCTGGGGAGCTGTTTTTT
CASSQPPILSGELFF
>NA|TRBV5-5|NA|TRBJ2-5
TGTGCCAGCAGCCATGGAGGGACGTACCAAGAGACCCAGTACTTC
CASSHGGTYQETQYF
>NA|TRBV20-1|NA|TRBJ2-3
TGCAGTGCTATAAGGGCAGGGAGTAGCACAGATACGCAGTATTTT
CSAIRAGSSTDTQYF
>TRBD1|TRBV19|few|TRBJ1-2
TGTGCCAGTAGTATGGACAGGGGGATAGGCGGCTACACCTTC
CASSMDRGIGGYTF
>NA|TRBV3-1|few|TRBJ1-2
TGTGCCAGCAGCCAAGGCCGAGGGAGGGGCTATGGCTACACCTTC
CASSQGRGRGYGYTF
>TRBD2|TRBV6-5|few|TRBJ2-1
TGTGCCAGCAGTTACAAGACTAGCGGGCCTGGAAATGAGCAGTTCTTC
CASSYKTSGPGNEQFF
>NA|TRBV7-3|NA|TRBJ2-3
TGTGCCAGCAGCACTAGTTCCAGCACAGATACGCAGTATTTT
CASSTSSSTDTQYF
>NA|TRBV10-3|NA|TRBJ1-2
TGTGCCATCAGTGAAACAGGCTATGGCTACACCTTC
CAISETGYGYTF
>NA|TRBV3-1|few|TRBJ2-1
TGTGCCAGCAGCCAGATGGCCGTGGGGTCCTACAATGAGCAGTTCTTC
CASSQMAVGSYNEQFF
>TRBD2|TRBV24-1|NA|TRBJ2-7
TGTGCCACCAGTGATTTGAACAGCGGGAGCCCCTACGAGCAGTACTTC
CATSDLNSGSPYEQYF
>TRBD1|TRBV6-6|NA|TRBJ1-2
TGTGCCAGCAGAACCGGACAGGGAAGAAACTATGGCTACACCTTC
CASRTGQGRNYGYTF
>NA|TRBV19|NA|TRBJ2-7
TGTGCCAGTAGTATGATAGCGTCGAGCTCCTACGAGCAGTACTTC
CASSMIASSSYEQYF
>NA|TRBV10-3|few|TRBJ2-5
TGTGCCATCAGTGAGACTGTATCGGAGACCCAGTACTTC
CAISETVSETQYF
>NA|TRBV9|NA|TRBJ2-5
TGTGCCAGCAGTGAACAGGGTCGAGAGACCCAGTACTTC
CASSEQGRETQYF
>NA|TRBV11-2|NA|TRBJ2-7
TGTGCCAGCAGCTTATCGTGGGTAGCCGAGCAGTACTTC
CASSLSWVAEQYF
>NA|TRBV20-1|many|TRBJ2-5
TGCAGTGCTAGGGGTTTCTCGGTCCAAGAGACCCAGTACTTC
CSARGFSVQETQYF
>NA|TRBV27|NA|TRBJ2-5
TGTGCCAGCAGTTTATACTCCCAAGAGACCCAGTACTTC
CASSLYSQETQYF
>TRBD2|TRBV6-4|many|TRBJ2-3
TGTGCCAGCAGTGACGGGCGGGGGAGCACAGATACGCAGTATTTT
CASSDGRGSTDTQYF
>NA|TRBV9|NA|TRBJ1-2
TGTGCCAGCAGCGTCTCTGATCTTAACTATGGCTACACCTTC
CASSVSDLNYGYTF
>NA|TRBV10-3|few|TRBJ1-1
TGTGCCATCAGTGTGGAACAGACAAGGATCGAAGCTTTCTTT
CAISVEQTRIEAFF
>TRBD2|TRBV5-1|NA|TRBJ2-5
TGCGCCAGCAGCTTGATGGCTAGCGGGCAAGAGACCCAGTACTTC
CASSLMASGQETQYF
>NA|TRBV11-2|NA|TRBJ2-3
TGTGCCAGCAGCTTCCCCTCCTGGACGGGTAAAGCTAGCACAGATACGCAGTATTTT
CASSFPSWTGKASTDTQYF
>TRBD1|TRBV28|few|TRBJ2-7
TGTGCCAGCAGACCGGACAGGGTAACCTACGAGCAGTACTTC
CASRPDRVTYEQYF
>TRBD2|TRBV4-3|many|TRBJ2-1
TGCGCCAGCAGCCACCGAGCGGGAGAGTCGGATGAGCAGTTCTTC
CASSHRAGESDEQFF
>NA|TRBV5-1|NA|TRBJ2-3
TGCGCCAGCAGCTTGTGGACCCCAGACACAGATACGCAGTATTTT
CASSLWTPDTDTQYF
>NA|TRBV20-1|NA|TRBJ2-5
TGCAGTGCTAGAGGGGAAGAGACCCAGTACTTC
CSARGEETQYF
>NA|TRBV6-5|NA|TRBJ1-4
TGTGCCAGCAGTACTACCGGGGGTGAAAAACTGTTTTTT
CASSTTGGEKLFF
>TRBD2|TRBV20-1|NA|TRBJ2-1
TGCAGTGCCGCCCCGCGGGGGGGCTACAATGAGCAGTTCTTC
CSAAPRGGYNEQFF
>TRBD2|TRBV7-2|once|TRBJ2-3
TGTGCCAGCAGCCGAACTCTCCTAGCGGGAGACACAGATACGCAGTATTTT
CASSRTLLAGDTDTQYF
>TRBD1|TRBV28|NA|TRBJ2-5
TGTGCCAGCCAAAACCGGGACAGAGACTACCAAGAGACCCAGTACTTC
CASQNRDRDYQETQYF
>TRBD2|TRBV4-1|NA|TRBJ2-1
TGCGCCAGCAGCCCCGGACTAGCGAGAGGCTACAATGAGCAGTTCTTC
CASSPGLARGYNEQFF
>NA|TRBV7-8|NA|TRBJ2-7
TGTGCCAGCAGCGAGGTTGGGTACGGGGCTACCTACGAGCAGTACTTC
CASSEVGYGATYEQYF
>NA|TRBV7-9|few|TRBJ2-7
TGTGCCAGCAGTCAGGACGGAATCGGCTCCTACGAGCAGTACTTC
CASSQDGIGSYEQYF
>TRBD1|TRBV28|NA|TRBJ2-7
TGTGCCAGCAGTTTTAGGTTCGTGGGACAGGGCCACGAGCAGTACTTC
CASSFRFVGQGHEQYF
>TRBD2|TRBV20-1|many|TRBJ2-5
TGCAGTGCTAGAGGGACTAGCGGAAGTCAAGAGACCCAGTACTTC
CSARGTSGSQETQYF
>NA|TRBV15|NA|TRBJ2-1
TGTGCCACCAGTAGAAGGGACTGGGGCAATGAGCAGTTCTTC
CATSRRDWGNEQFF
>NA|TRBV27|NA|TRBJ1-6
TGTGCCAGCAGTTTATCCACCACCTATAATTCACCCCTCCACTTT
CASSLSTTYNSPLHF
>TRBD1|TRBV28|NA|TRBJ1-2
TGTGCCAGCAGTGCCCAGGGGGTTCCTTACTATGGCTACACCTTC
CASSAQGVPYYGYTF
>NA|TRBV6-2/TRBV6-3|NA|TRBJ2-2
TGTGCCAGCCTCCAGGGGATGAACACCGGGGAGCTGTTTTTT
CASLQGMNTGELFF
>NA|TRBV6-5|NA|TRBJ1-1
TGTGCCAGCAGTTACTCGAGGGGTATCGGCACTGAAGCTTTCTTT
CASSYSRGIGTEAFF
>NA|TRBV18|NA|TRBJ2-5
TGTGCCAGCTCTGAAATCCAGGGACCACAAGAGACCCAGTACTTC
CASSEIQGPQETQYF
>NA|TRBV7-2|NA|TRBJ2-5
TGTGCCAGCAAGTCGGGACGAGAGACCCAGTACTTC
CASKSGRETQYF
>TRBD2|TRBV14|few|TRBJ2-7
TGTGCCAGCAGCCAATGGACTAGCGGGAGACTTGAGCAGTACTTC
CASSQWTSGRLEQYF
>NA|TRBV6-1|NA|TRBJ2-5
TGTGCCAGCAGTGATAAGATAATTCAAGAGACCCAGTACTTC
CASSDKIIQETQYF
>NA|TRBV28|once|TRBJ2-7
TGTGCCAGCAGTCCCGGGGTTTCCCTCTACGAGCAGTACTTC
CASSPGVSLYEQYF
>NA|TRBV6-5|few|TRBJ2-4
TGTGCCAGCAGTTACTCCAGCGATGGCAAAAACATTCAGTACTTC
CASSYSSDGKNIQYF
>NA|TRBV7-8|many|TRBJ1-1
TGTGCCAGCAGCTTAGGGATGAACACTGAAGCTTTCTTT
CASSLGMNTEAFF
>NA|TRBV7-2|few|TRBJ2-3
TGTGCCAGCAGCACCCGACTAGTGGAGAAGGGGGGCACAGATACGCAGTATTTT
CASSTRLVEKGGTDTQYF
>NA|TRBV28|once|TRBJ1-2
TGTGCCAGCAGTTTAGACCGGGACGGGGCTAACTGTGGCTACACCTTC
CASSLDRDGANCGYTF
>NA|TRBV15|NA|TRBJ1-5
TGTGCCACCAGCAGAGAAAAGATAAGCAATCAGCCCCAGCATTTT
CATSREKISNQPQHF
>NA|TRBV20-1|NA|TRBJ2-1
TGCAGTGCTCGCTATGGGGCTAGGCAGTTCTTC
CSARYGARQFF
>NA|TRBV29-1|NA|TRBJ2-1
TGCAGCGTTGAGTACAGGGCTTCCTACAATGAGCAGTTCTTC
CSVEYRASYNEQFF
>TRBD2|TRBV5-5|NA|TRBJ2-1
TGTGCCAGCAGCTTGGCGCTAGCGGCCTATGAGATCTCCTACAATGAGCAGTTCTTC
CASSLALAAYEISYNEQFF
>TRBD1|TRBV7-8|few|TRBJ2-5
TGTGCCAGCAGCCAAGCACAGGGGATAGGAGAGACCCAGTACTTC
CASSQAQGIGETQYF
>TRBD1|TRBV27|NA|TRBJ2-2
TGTGCCAGCAGTGACCGGGACAGGGGACCCACCGGGGAGCTGTTTTTT
CASSDRDRGPTGELFF
>NA|TRBV28|few|TRBJ1-5
TGTGCCAGCAGGGGTGGAGGTATCGGTAGCAATCAGCCCCAGCATTTT
CASRGGGIGSNQPQHF